This T cell receptor beta chain was identified during a study of T cell responses to AZD1222 COVID-19 vaccine. With respect to this clone: Antigen specificity is unknown.

Here immunoSEQ multiplex PCR was the method, and the copy in TCRdb shows in-frame clones only, minus some. In the table there are some 24,000 clones, about 85% of which are singletons. This CDR3 is built from 16 residues. Trimming removed 5 bases from V and 1 base from J, with 14 bases in between. Per germline, CDR1 SNHLY and CDR2 FYNNEI. The study, taken as a whole, reports: Among vaccine-associated CD4 TCRs, coverage spanned spike, with dominance at 160-218 and 743-854. The donor cohort was predominantly white British with a female majority, and clonal diversity may have been underestimated.

This specimen was peripheral blood, taken 28 days after the second AZD1222 dose. This receptor was identified in an adult who received the AZD1222 COVID-19 vaccine. The chain joins TRBV2 to TRBJ2-2; D is perhaps TRBD1 (6 bases). CDR3 bases: TGTGCCAGCAGTCTACGCCCGGGACAGAACACCGGGGAGCTGTTTTTT. Protein sequence: CASSLRPGQNTGELFF.